This is a list of T cell receptor beta chains from one sample in a study of shared clonotypes between healthy human individuals. Here immunoSEQ multiplex PCR was the method, and the copy in TCRdb shows in-frame clones only, minus some. The sample consists of about 700,000 clones, around 92% of them appearing once. The specimen was naive CD8+ T cells sorted from blood. These receptors originate from a man aged 30-40 years in good health. CDR3s include the opening cysteine and the closing phenylalanine or tryptophan. A D gene is named only where the DNA matches it firmly. Expanded clones get a size class; other rows say once, few or many, or leave the size out.

size: -
J: TRBJ1-1
V: TRBV19
D: -
length: 14
CDR3: CASNSWNVNTEAFF
DNA: TGTGCCAGTAACTCGTGGAACGTGAACACTGAAGCTTTCTTT

size: -
J: TRBJ2-1
V: TRBV11-2
D: TRBD2
length: 18
CDR3: CASSLVGRAGGYANEQFF
DNA: TGTGCCAGCAGCTTAGTAGGTCGAGCGGGAGGTTACGCCAATGAGCAGTTCTTC

size: once
J: TRBJ1-1
V: TRBV27
D: TRBD1
length: 14
CDR3: CASSFVQGGTEAFF
DNA: TGTGCCAGCAGTTTTGTACAGGGGGGTACTGAAGCTTTCTTT

size: once
J: TRBJ1-3
V: TRBV7-9
D: -
length: 11
CDR3: CASTSSYTIYF
DNA: TGTGCCAGCACCTCCTCGTACACCATATATTTT

size: -
J: TRBJ2-2
V: TRBV27
D: -
length: 13
CDR3: CASSIRGTGKLFF
DNA: TGTGCCAGCAGTATCCGAGGTACCGGGAAGCTGTTTTTT

size: -
J: TRBJ2-1
V: TRBV6-5
D: -
length: 11
CDR3: CASNNYNEQFF
DNA: TGTGCCAGCAACAACTACAATGAGCAGTTCTTC

size: once
J: TRBJ2-1
V: TRBV27
D: -
length: 13
CDR3: CASRTDPWNEQFF
DNA: TGTGCCAGCAGGACTGATCCGTGGAATGAGCAGTTCTTC

size: -
J: TRBJ2-7
V: TRBV11-2
D: TRBD1
length: 14
CDR3: CASSMTGGSYEQYF
DNA: TGTGCCAGCAGTATGACAGGGGGCTCCTACGAGCAGTACTTC

size: -
J: TRBJ2-7
V: TRBV28
D: -
length: 12
CDR3: CASRSTGYEQYF
DNA: TGTGCCAGCAGATCTACGGGTTACGAGCAGTACTTC

size: -
J: TRBJ2-5
V: TRBV11-2
D: TRBD2
length: 16
CDR3: CASSISSGRPGETQYF
DNA: TGTGCCAGCAGCATCTCTAGCGGGAGGCCAGGAGAGACCCAGTACTTC

size: -
J: TRBJ2-3
V: TRBV7-3
D: TRBD2
length: 14
CDR3: CASSRSGSTDTQYF
DNA: TGTGCCAGCAGCCGTAGCGGGAGCACAGATACGCAGTATTTT

size: -
J: TRBJ2-3
V: TRBV28
D: TRBD2
length: 16
CDR3: CASSGALAGRTDTQYF
DNA: TGTGCCAGCAGTGGAGCCCTAGCGGGGCGCACAGATACGCAGTATTTT

size: -
J: TRBJ2-1
V: TRBV9
D: TRBD2
length: 16
CDR3: CASSTASGRAINEQFF
DNA: TGTGCCAGCAGCACAGCAAGCGGGAGGGCGATCAATGAGCAGTTCTTC

size: -
J: TRBJ2-7
V: TRBV10-3
D: -
length: 15
CDR3: CAINGNLDSSYEQYF
DNA: TGTGCCATCAACGGGAACCTGGACAGCTCCTACGAGCAGTACTTC

size: -
J: TRBJ1-5
V: TRBV6-1
D: -
length: 14
CDR3: CASSELGQLQPQHF
DNA: TGTGCCAGCAGTGAATTGGGCCAGCTACAGCCCCAGCATTTT

size: -
J: TRBJ2-1
V: TRBV7-9
D: -
length: 15
CDR3: CASSQVGLAYNEQFF
DNA: TGTGCCAGCAGCCAGGTCGGACTGGCCTACAATGAGCAGTTCTTC

size: -
J: TRBJ2-3
V: TRBV19
D: -
length: 15
CDR3: CASMVPSWIIDTQYF
DNA: TGTGCCAGTATGGTCCCCTCATGGATTATAGATACGCAGTATTTT

size: -
J: TRBJ2-1
V: TRBV15
D: TRBD2
length: 16
CDR3: CATSAGGGGSYNEQFF
DNA: TGTGCCACCTCAGCGGGGGGCGGGGGTTCCTACAATGAGCAGTTCTTC

size: -
J: TRBJ2-1
V: TRBV5-1
D: TRBD2
length: 15
CDR3: CASSWGTSGDNEQFF
DNA: TGCGCCAGCAGCTGGGGGACTAGCGGCGACAATGAGCAGTTCTTC

size: -
J: TRBJ2-1
V: TRBV30
D: -
length: 13
CDR3: CACTRQSESEQFF
DNA: TGTGCCTGCACTAGACAAAGCGAGTCTGAGCAGTTCTTC

size: -
J: TRBJ2-2
V: TRBV9
D: -
length: 18
CDR3: CASSPRLIGGSNTGELFF
DNA: TGTGCCAGCAGCCCGCGTCTGATAGGCGGATCGAACACCGGGGAGCTGTTTTTT

size: -
J: TRBJ2-1
V: TRBV6-5
D: TRBD2
length: 13
CDR3: CASSYGGDNEQFF
DNA: TGTGCCAGCAGTTACGGGGGGGACAATGAGCAGTTCTTC

size: -
J: TRBJ2-2
V: TRBV7-9
D: -
length: 13
CDR3: CASSSGRTGELFF
DNA: TGTGCCAGCAGCTCAGGACGAACCGGGGAGCTGTTTTTT

size: -
J: TRBJ2-7
V: TRBV7-8
D: TRBD2
length: 16
CDR3: CASSLPSETSPYEQYF
DNA: TGTGCCAGCAGCTTACCATCTGAGACTAGCCCGTACGAGCAGTACTTC

size: -
J: TRBJ2-1
V: TRBV15
D: TRBD2
length: 15
CDR3: CATSRPPGGGNEQFF
DNA: TGTGCCACCAGCAGACCTCCGGGAGGGGGGAATGAGCAGTTCTTC

size: -
J: TRBJ2-7
V: TRBV6-5
D: TRBD1
length: 14
CDR3: CASSYSGQGGEQYF
DNA: TGTGCCAGCAGTTACTCGGGACAGGGAGGCGAGCAGTACTTC

size: -
J: TRBJ2-7
V: TRBV6-5
D: -
length: 14
CDR3: CASSYSRGGYEQYF
DNA: TGTGCCAGCAGTTACTCGAGGGGGGGCTACGAGCAGTACTTC

size: -
J: TRBJ2-6
V: TRBV27
D: -
length: 15
CDR3: CASSLRNSGANVLTF
DNA: TGTGCCAGCAGTTTACGGAACTCTGGGGCCAACGTCCTGACTTTC

size: -
J: TRBJ2-7
V: TRBV11-2
D: TRBD2
length: 15
CDR3: CASSSSSGRPHEQYF
DNA: TGTGCCAGCAGCTCATCTAGCGGGAGACCCCACGAGCAGTACTTC

size: -
J: TRBJ2-1
V: TRBV7-9
D: -
length: 15
CDR3: CASSLVVDSYNEQFF
DNA: TGTGCCAGCAGCTTAGTTGTGGATTCCTACAATGAGCAGTTCTTC

size: -
J: TRBJ2-7
V: TRBV10-3
D: -
length: 15
CDR3: CAISEGSTSSYEQYF
DNA: TGTGCCATCAGTGAAGGATCCACTAGCTCCTACGAGCAGTACTTC